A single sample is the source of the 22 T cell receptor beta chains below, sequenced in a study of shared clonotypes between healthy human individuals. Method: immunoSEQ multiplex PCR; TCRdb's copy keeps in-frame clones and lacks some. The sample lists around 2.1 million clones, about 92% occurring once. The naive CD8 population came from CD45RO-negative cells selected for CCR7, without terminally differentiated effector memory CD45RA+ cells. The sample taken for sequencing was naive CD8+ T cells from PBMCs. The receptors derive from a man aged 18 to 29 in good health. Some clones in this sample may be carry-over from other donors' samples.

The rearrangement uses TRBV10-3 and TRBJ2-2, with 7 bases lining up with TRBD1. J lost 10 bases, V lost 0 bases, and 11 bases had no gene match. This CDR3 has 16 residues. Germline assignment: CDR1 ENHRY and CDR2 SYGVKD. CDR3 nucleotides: TGTGCCATCAGTGAGTCGTTAAGGGACAGACCGACGGAGCTGTTTTTT. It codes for CAISESLRDRPTELFF.

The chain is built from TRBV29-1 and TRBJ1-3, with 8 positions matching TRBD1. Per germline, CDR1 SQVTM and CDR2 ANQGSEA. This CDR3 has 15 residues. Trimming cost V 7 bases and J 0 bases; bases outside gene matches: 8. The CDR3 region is CSAAGGPSSGNTIYF. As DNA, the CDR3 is TGCAGCGCTGCAGGGGGCCCAAGCTCTGGAAACACCATATATTTT.

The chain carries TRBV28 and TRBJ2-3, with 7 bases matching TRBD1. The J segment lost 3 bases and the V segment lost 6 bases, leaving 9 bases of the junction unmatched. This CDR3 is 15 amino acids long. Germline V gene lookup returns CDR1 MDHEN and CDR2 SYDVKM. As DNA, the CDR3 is TGTGCCAGCAGCGGGCCCGCAGGGGGAACAGATACGCAGTATTTT. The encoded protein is CASSGPAGGTDTQYF. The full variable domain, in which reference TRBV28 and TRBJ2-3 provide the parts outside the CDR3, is DVKVTQSSRYLVKRTGEKVFLECVQDMDHENMFWYRQDPGLGLRLIYFSYDVKMKEKGDIPEGYSVSREKKERFSLILESASTNQTSMYLCASSGPAGGTDTQYFGPGTRLTVL.

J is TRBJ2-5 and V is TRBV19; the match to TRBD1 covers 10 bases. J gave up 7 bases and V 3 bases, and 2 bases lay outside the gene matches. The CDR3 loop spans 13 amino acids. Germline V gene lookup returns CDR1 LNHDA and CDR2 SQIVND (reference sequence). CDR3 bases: TGTGCCAGTAGTATCGGGACAGGGGTGACCCAGTACTTC. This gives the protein CASSIGTGVTQYF.

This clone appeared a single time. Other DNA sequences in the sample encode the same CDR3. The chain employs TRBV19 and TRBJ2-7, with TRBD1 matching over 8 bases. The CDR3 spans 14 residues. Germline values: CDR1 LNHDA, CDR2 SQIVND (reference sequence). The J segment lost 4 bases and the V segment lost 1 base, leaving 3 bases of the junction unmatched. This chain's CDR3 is CASSIGGQGYEQYF. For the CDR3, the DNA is TGTGCCAGTAGTATAGGCGGACAGGGATACGAGCAGTACTTC.

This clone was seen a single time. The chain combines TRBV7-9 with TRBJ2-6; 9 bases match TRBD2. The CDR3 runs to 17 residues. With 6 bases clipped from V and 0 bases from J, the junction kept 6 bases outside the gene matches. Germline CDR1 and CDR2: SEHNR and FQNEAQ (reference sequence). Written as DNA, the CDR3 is TGTGCCAGCAGGGGACTAGCAGATTACTCTGGGGCCAACGTCCTGACTTTC. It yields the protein CASRGLADYSGANVLTF.

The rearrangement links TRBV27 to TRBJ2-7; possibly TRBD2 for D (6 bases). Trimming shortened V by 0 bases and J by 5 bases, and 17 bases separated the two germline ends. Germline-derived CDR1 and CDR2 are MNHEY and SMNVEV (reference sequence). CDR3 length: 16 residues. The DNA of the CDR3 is TGTGCCAGCAGTTTATCACCGGGCGGAGGGCGGAACGAGCAGTACTTC. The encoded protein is CASSLSPGGGRNEQYF.

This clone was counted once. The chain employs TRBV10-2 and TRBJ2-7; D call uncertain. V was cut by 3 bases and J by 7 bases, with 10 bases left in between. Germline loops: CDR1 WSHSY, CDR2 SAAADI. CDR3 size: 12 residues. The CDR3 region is CASSDVGNEQYF. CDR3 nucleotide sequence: TGCGCCAGCAGTGATGTGGGAAATGAGCAGTACTTC.

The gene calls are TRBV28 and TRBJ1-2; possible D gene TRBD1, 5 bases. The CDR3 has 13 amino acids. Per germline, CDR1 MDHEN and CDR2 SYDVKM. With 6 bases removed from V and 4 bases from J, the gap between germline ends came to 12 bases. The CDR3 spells CASSSWGGYGYTF. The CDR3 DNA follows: TGTGCCAGCAGCTCCTGGGGCGGCTATGGCTACACCTTC.

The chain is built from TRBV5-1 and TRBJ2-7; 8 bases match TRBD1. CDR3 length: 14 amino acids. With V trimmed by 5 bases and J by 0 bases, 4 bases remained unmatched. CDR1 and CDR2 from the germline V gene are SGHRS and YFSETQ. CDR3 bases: TGCGCCAGCAGGCCCGGGACAGGCTCCTACGAGCAGTACTTC. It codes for CASRPGTGSYEQYF.

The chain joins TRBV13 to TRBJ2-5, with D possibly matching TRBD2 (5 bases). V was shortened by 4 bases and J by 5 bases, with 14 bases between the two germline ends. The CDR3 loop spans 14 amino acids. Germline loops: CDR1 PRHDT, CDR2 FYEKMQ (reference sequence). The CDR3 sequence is CASSSRAGIETQYF. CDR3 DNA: TGTGCCAGCAGCTCCCGCGCGGGTATTGAGACCCAGTACTTC.

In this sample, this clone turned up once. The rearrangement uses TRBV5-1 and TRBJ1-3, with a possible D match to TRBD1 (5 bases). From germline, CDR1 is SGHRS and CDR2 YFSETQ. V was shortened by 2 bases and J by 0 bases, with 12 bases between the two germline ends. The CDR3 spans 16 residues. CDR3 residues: CASSFGAAISGNTIYF. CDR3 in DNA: TGCGCCAGCAGCTTCGGGGCGGCTATCTCTGGAAACACCATATATTTT.

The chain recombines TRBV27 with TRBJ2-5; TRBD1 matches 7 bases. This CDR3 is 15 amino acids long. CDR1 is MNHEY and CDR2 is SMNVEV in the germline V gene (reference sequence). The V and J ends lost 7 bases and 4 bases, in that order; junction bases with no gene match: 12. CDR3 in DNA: TGTGCCAGCAATAACCGGGACAGTCTAGGAGAGACCCAGTACTTC. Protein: CASNNRDSLGETQYF.

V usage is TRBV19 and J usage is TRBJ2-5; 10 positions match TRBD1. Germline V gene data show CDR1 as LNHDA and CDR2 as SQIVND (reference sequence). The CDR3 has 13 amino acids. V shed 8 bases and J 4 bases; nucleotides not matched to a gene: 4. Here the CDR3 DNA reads TGTGCCAGTGGCGACAGGGGGCCAGAGACCCAGTACTTC. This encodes CASGDRGPETQYF.

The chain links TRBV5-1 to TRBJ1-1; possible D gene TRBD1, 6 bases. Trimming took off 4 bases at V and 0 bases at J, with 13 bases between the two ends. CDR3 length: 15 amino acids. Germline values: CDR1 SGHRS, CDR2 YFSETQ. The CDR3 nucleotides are TGCGCCAGCAGCCTCCTACAGGGCGTGAACACTGAAGCTTTCTTT. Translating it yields CASSLLQGVNTEAFF.

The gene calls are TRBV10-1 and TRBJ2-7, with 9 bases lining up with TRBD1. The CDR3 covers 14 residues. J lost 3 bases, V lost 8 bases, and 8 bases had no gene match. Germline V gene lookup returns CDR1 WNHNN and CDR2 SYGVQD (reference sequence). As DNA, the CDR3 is TGCGCCAGCGACCTGCGGACAGGGGACTACGAGCAGTACTTC. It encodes CASDLRTGDYEQYF.

Here the CDR3 DNA reads TGTGCCAGCCTTGGGCGGGAGGTTGACGAGCAGTACTTC. It yields the protein CASLGREVDEQYF. V is TRBV6-6 and J is TRBJ2-7; 8 bases match TRBD2. The CDR3 totals 13 residues. Germline V gene sequence: CDR1 MNHNY, CDR2 SVGAGI (reference sequence). V was pared by 8 bases and J by 5 bases, with 8 bases of the junction left unmatched.

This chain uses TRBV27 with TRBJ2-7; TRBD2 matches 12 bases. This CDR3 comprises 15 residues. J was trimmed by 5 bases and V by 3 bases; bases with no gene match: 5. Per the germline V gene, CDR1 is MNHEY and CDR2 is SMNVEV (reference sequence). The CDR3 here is CASSFRASGRDEQYF. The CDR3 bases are TGTGCCAGCAGTTTTCGCGCTAGCGGGAGGGACGAGCAGTACTTC.

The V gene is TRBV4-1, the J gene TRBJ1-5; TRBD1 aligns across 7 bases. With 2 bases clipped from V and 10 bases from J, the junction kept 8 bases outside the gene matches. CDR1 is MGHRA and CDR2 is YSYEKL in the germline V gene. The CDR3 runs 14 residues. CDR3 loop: CASSQLRGRPPQHF. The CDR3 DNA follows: TGCGCCAGCAGCCAACTAAGGGGGCGGCCACCCCAGCATTTT.

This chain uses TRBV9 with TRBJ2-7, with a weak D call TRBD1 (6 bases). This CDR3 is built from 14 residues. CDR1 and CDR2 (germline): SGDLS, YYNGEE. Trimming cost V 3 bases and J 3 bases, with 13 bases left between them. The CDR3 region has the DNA TGTGCCAGCAGCGCCAGGGGCGACTTCTACGAGCAGTACTTC. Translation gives CASSARGDFYEQYF. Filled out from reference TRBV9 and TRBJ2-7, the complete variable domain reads DSGVTQTPKHLITATGQRVTLRCSPRSGDLSVYWYQQSLDQGLQFLIQYYNGEERAKGNILERFSAQQFPDLHSELNLSSLELGDSALYFCASSARGDFYEQYFGPGTRLTVT.

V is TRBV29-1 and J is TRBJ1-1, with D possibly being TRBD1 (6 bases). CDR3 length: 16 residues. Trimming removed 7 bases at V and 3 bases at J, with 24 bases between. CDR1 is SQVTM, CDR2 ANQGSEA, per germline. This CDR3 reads CSGVLRGAPAYTEAFF. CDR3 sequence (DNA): TGCAGCGGGGTACTGAGGGGGGCTCCTGCGTACACTGAAGCTTTCTTT.

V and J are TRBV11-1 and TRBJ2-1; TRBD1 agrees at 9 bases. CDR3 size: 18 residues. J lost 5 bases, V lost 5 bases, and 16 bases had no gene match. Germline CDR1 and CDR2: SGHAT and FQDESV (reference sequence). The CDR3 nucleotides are TGTGCCAGCAGCGAACTTCAGAGGACAGGGGACGGGAACAATGAGCAGTTCTTC. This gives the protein CASSELQRTGDGNNEQFF.